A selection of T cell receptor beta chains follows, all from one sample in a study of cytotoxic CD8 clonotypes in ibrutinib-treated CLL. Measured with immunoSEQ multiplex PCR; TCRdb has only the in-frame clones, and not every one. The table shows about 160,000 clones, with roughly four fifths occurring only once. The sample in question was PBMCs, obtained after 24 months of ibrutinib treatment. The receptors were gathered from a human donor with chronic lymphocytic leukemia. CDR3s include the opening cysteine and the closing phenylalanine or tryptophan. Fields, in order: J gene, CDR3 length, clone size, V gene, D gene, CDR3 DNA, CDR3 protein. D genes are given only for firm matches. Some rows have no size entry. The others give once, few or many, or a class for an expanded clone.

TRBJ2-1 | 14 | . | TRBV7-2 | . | TGTGCCAGCAGCTTAAACACTAGATACAATGAGCAGTTCTTC | CASSLNTRYNEQFF
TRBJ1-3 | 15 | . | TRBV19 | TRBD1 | TGTGCCAGTAGTATGGGAACAGGGGCTGGAAACACCATATATTTT | CASSMGTGAGNTIYF
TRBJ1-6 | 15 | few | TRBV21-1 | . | TGTGCCAGCAGCTTTTACAAAAGGAAGAATTCACCCCTCCACTTT | CASSFYKRKNSPLHF
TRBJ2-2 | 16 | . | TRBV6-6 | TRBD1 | TGTGCCAGCAGAAGTGGACAGGGGACGAACACCGGGGAGCTGTTTTTT | CASRSGQGTNTGELFF
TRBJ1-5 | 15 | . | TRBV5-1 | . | TGCGCCAGCAGCTTGAGGCCAGGGGACAATCAGCCCCAGCATTTT | CASSLRPGDNQPQHF
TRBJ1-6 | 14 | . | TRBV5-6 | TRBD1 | TGTGCCAGCAGCCCACTTCGACAGGGCTCACCCCTCCACTTT | CASSPLRQGSPLHF
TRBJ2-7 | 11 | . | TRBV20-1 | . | TGCAGTGCCTCCGCAGTGGACGAGCAGTACTTC | CSASAVDEQYF
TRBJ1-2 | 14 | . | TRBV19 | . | TGTGCCAGTAGTATAAGTCAGACCAACTATGGCTACACCTTC | CASSISQTNYGYTF
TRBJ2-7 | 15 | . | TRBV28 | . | TGTGCCAGCAAAACTCTCCCGGGACTGTTCTACGAGCAGTACTTC | CASKTLPGLFYEQYF
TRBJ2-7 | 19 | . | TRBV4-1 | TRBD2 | TGCGCCAGCAGCCAAGAGTCGGGACTAGCGGGAGTAAAAGCCTACGAGCAGTACTTC | CASSQESGLAGVKAYEQYF
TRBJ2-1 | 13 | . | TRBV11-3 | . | TGTGCCACCAGTGGGGGCTCCTACAATGAGCAGTTCTTC | CATSGGSYNEQFF
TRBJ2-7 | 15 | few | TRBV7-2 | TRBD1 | TGTGCCAGCAGCCAAGGAGACAGGGTTCCCTACGAGCAGTACTTC | CASSQGDRVPYEQYF
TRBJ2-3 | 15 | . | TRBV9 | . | TGTGCCAGCAGCCCGGGGCCCGGGATCTCGTATACGCAGTATTTT | CASSPGPGISYTQYF
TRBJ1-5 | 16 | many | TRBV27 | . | TGTGCCAGCAGAAGAGACGGGGGAATCGGCAATCAGCCCCAGCATTTT | CASRRDGGIGNQPQHF
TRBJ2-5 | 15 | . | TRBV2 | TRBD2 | TGTGCCAGCAGTATTAGCGGGGGGGCTTGGGAGACCCAGTACTTC | CASSISGGAWETQYF
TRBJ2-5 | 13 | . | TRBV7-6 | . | TGTGCCAGCAGCTTCGTCAAGGGGGAGACCCAGTACTTC | CASSFVKGETQYF
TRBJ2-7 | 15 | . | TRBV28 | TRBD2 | TGTGCCAGCAAGTGGACTAGCGGGAGTCAGGACGAGCAGTACTTC | CASKWTSGSQDEQYF
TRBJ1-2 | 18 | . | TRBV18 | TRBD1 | TGTGCCAGCTCACCCCTCAGGGGGACAGGGCTCTCGGTGGATGGCTACACCTTC | CASSPLRGTGLSVDGYTF
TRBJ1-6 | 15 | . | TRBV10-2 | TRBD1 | TGCGCCAGCAGTTCCTGGACAGGGGAAAATTCACCCCTCCACTTT | CASSSWTGENSPLHF
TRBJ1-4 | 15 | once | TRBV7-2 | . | TGTGCCAGCAGCTTTGATCCGGGGGGGAATGAAAAACTGTTTTTT | CASSFDPGGNEKLFF
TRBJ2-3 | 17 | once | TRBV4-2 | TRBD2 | TGTGCCAGCAGCCAAGAGGGACTAGCGGGAGTAAGAGATACGCAGTATTTT | CASSQEGLAGVRDTQYF
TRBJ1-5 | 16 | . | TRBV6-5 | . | TGTGCCAGCAGTTACTCGTTCAGGGCGGGCAATCAGCCCCAGCATTTT | CASSYSFRAGNQPQHF
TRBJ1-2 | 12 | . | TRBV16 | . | TGTGCCAGCAGCCAATCCGGGTACGGCTACACCTTC | CASSQSGYGYTF
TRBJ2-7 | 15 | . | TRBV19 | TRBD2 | TGTGCCAGTAGTGTCCCCCGTCCGCGGGGGTACGAGCAGTACTTC | CASSVPRPRGYEQYF
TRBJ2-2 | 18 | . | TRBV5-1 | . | TGCGCCAGCAGCTTGGCCGCAAGGACAAAGGCGAACACCGGGGAGCTGTTTTTT | CASSLAARTKANTGELFF
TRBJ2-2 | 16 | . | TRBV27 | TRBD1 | TGTGCCAGCACCTTAGGGACAGGGCCGAACACCGGGGAGCTGTTTTTT | CASTLGTGPNTGELFF
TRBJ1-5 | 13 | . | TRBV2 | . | TGTGCCAGCAGGCAGGGACGGGGCCAGCCCCAGCATTTT | CASRQGRGQPQHF
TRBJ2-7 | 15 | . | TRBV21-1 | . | TGTGCCAGCAGCAAAGGTAGAGGGGATCCCTACGAGCAGTACTTC | CASSKGRGDPYEQYF
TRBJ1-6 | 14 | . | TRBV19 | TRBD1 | TGTGCCAGCCACCTCGGGACAGGCAATTCACCCCTCCACTTT | CASHLGTGNSPLHF
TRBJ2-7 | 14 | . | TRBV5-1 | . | TGCGCCAGCAGCCGTACAGGGATCGGCTACGAGCAGTACTTC | CASSRTGIGYEQYF
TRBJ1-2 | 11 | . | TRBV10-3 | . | TGTGCCATCAGTGAGGGTTTTGGCTACACCTTC | CAISEGFGYTF
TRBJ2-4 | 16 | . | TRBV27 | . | TGTGCCAGGACTGCCAGGACTCCATTAGCCAAAAACATTCAGTACTTC | CARTARTPLAKNIQYF
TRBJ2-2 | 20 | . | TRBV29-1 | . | TGCAGCGTTGAAGGCGAGTTACAGAAACCCGGGGTCGTGGGCACCGGGGAGCTGTTTTTT | CSVEGELQKPGVVGTGELFF
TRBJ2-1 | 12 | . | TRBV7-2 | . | TGTGCCAGCAGCTACACTAACTATGAGCAGTTCTTC | CASSYTNYEQFF
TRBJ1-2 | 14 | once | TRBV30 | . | TGTGCCCATTTTGCCGGGACACCGAACTATGGCTACACCTTC | CAHFAGTPNYGYTF
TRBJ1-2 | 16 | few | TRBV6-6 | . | TGTGCCAGCCATAACTTATTGGGGGGCGTAAGCTATGGCTACACCTTC | CASHNLLGGVSYGYTF
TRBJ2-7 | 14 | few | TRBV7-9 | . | TGTGCCAGCAGCTTAGTCCAGGGGGGCCACGAGCAGTACTTC | CASSLVQGGHEQYF
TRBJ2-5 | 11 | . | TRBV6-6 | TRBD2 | TGTGCCAGCAGTCCTGGGCGGGAGCAGTACTTC | CASSPGREQYF
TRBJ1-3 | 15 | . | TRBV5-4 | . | TGTGCCAGCAGCTTGTTACAGAGCTCTGGAAACACCATATATTTT | CASSLLQSSGNTIYF
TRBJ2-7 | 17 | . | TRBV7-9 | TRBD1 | TGTGCCAGCAGCCTTTCAAATCCGGGACAGAGTACGCACGAGCAGTACTTC | CASSLSNPGQSTHEQYF
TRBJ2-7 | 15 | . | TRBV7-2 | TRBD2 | TGTGCCAGCAGCTTAGATCAGCGGGGGGCCTACGAGCAGTACTTC | CASSLDQRGAYEQYF
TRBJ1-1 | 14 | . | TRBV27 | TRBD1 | TGTGCCAGCAGTCCGCGACGACAGGGGACTGAAGCTTTCTTT | CASSPRRQGTEAFF
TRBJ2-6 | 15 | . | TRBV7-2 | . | TGTGCCAGCAGCTTAGCCTCCTCTGGGGCCAACGTCCTGACTTTC | CASSLASSGANVLTF
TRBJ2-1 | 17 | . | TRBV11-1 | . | TGTGCCAGCAGCTTAGCGCTCGGGGGGCGAGGAAAAGATGAGCAGTTCTTC | CASSLALGGRGKDEQFF
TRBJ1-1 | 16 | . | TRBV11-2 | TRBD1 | TGTGCCAGCAGCTACAGGACAGGGGGGGATAGGACTGAAGCTTTCTTT | CASSYRTGGDRTEAFF
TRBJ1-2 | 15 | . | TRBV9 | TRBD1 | TGTGCCAGCAGGGAGGGACAGGGATCTAACTATGGCTACACCTTC | CASREGQGSNYGYTF
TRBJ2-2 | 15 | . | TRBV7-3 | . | TGTGCCAGCAGCTTAGTTGTTGGGACCCGAGGGGAGCTGTTTTTT | CASSLVVGTRGELFF
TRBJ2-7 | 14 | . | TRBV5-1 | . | TGCGCCAGCAGCCCGGACACCAGGGGCTACGAGCAGTACTTC | CASSPDTRGYEQYF
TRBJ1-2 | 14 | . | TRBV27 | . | TGTGCCAGCAGTTCCTTGGCGGGACACTATGGCTACACCTTC | CASSSLAGHYGYTF
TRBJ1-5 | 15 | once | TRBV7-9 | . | TGTGCCAGCAGCTTGGAGGGATCAAGCAATCAGCCCCAGCATTTT | CASSLEGSSNQPQHF
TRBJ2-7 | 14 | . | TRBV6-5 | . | TGTGCCAGCAGCCGCGTGGGGGATACCTACGAGCAGTACTTC | CASSRVGDTYEQYF
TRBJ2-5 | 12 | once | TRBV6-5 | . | TGTGCCAGCAGTGCCTTGGGGGCAACCCAGTACTTC | CASSALGATQYF
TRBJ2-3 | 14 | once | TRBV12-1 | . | TGTGCCAGCAGCTTGGGAGGGGCGGAAGATACGCAGTATTTT | CASSLGGAEDTQYF
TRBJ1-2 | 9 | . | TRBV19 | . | TGTGCCCTGCCTTATGGCTACACCTTC | CALPYGYTF
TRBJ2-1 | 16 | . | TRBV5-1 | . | TGCGCCAGCAGTCGACGGGACTCCAATTTTTACAATGAGCAGTTCTTC | CASSRRDSNFYNEQFF
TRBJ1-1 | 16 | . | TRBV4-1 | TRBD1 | TGCGCCAGCAGCCAAAGACAGGGCGGTATGAACACTGAAGCTTTCTTT | CASSQRQGGMNTEAFF
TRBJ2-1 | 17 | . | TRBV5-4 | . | TGTGCCAGCAGCTTGGAGGCGGGACCCTTCTCCTACAATGAGCAGTTCTTC | CASSLEAGPFSYNEQFF
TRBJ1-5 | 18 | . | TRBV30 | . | TGTGCCTGGAGTGTTCGGGGGACGCTCATATATAGCAATCAGCCCCAGCATTTT | CAWSVRGTLIYSNQPQHF
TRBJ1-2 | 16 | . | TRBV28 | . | TGTGCCAGCAGTTCCTACCCCTCAGGAGGCGAAGGTGGCTACACCTTC | CASSSYPSGGEGGYTF
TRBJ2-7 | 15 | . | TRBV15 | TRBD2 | TGTGCCACCAGCAGAGTCTCGCCTAGCGGCTACGAGCAGTACTTC | CATSRVSPSGYEQYF